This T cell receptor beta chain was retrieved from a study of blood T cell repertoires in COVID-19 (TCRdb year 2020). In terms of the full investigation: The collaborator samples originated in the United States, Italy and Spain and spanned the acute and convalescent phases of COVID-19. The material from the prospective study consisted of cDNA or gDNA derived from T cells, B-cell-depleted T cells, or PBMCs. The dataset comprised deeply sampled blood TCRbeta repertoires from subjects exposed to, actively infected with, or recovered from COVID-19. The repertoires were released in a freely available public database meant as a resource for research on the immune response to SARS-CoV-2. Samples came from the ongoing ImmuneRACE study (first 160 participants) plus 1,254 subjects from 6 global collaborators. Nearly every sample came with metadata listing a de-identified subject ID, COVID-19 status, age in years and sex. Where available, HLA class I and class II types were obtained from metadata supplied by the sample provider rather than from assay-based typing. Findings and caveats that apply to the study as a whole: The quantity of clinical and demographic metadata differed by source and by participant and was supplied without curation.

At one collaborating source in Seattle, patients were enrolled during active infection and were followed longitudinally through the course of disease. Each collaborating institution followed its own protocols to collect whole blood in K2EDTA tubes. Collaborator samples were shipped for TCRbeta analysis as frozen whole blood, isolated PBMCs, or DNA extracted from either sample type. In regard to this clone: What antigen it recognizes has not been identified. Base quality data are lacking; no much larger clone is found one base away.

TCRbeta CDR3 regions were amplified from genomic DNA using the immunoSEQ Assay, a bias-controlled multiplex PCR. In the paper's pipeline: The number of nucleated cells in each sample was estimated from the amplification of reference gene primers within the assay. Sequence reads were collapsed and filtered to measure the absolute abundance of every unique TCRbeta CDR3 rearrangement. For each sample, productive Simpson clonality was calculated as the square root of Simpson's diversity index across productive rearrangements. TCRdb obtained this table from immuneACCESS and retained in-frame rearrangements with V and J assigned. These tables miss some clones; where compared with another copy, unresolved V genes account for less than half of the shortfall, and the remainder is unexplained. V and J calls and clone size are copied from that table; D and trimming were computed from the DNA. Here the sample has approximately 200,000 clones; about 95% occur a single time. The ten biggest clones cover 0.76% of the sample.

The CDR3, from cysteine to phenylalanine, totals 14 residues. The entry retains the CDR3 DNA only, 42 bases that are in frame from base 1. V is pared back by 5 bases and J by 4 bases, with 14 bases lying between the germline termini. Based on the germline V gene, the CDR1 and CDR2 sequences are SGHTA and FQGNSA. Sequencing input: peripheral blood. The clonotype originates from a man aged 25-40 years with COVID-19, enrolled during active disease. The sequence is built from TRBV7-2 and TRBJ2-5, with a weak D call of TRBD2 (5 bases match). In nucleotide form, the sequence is TGTGCCAGCAGCCGCGCCGGGGTGAGAGAGACCCAGTACTTC. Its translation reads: CASSRAGVRETQYF.